At least ten counts were recorded for the clone carrying this TCR beta chain. Its antigen is unknown. This entry is derived from a study of T cell repertoires in cytomegalovirus infection. The study's findings and limits: Of the TCR beta families, the public ones yielded a cumulative frequency that identified carriers of CMV plus the relevant HLA.

Each CDR3 protein gets one entry after TCRdb re-called the reads with MiXCR. The table has approximately 400,000 distinct CDR3 sequences, approximately 30% seen once. The sequenced sample consisted of PBMCs. The clonotype was recovered from a human donor in good health (CMV status not recorded). Some clones in this sample may be carry-over from other donors' samples.

Here the CDR3 DNA reads TGTGCCAGCAGTGAAGCGATTCGTCCGCCTTACAATGAGCAGTTCTTC. Its translation is CASSEAIRPPYNEQFF. The V call is TRBV6-1, the J call TRBJ2-1; no firm D call. Trimming cost V 0 bases and J 4 bases, with 13 bases left between them. Germline V gene sequence: CDR1 MNHNS, CDR2 SASEGT. The CDR3 is 16 amino acids.